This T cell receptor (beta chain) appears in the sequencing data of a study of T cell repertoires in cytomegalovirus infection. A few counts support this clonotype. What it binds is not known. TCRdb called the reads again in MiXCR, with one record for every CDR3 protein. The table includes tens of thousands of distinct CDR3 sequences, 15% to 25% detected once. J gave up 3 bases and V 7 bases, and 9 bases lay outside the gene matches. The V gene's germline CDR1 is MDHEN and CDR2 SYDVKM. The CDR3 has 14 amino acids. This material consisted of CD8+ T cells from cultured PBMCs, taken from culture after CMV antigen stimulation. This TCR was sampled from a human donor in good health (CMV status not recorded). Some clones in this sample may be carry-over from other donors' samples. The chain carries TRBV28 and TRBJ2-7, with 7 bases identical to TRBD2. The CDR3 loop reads CASTFTSALYEQYF. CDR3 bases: TGTGCCAGCACCTTCACTAGCGCCCTCTACGAGCAGTACTTC.